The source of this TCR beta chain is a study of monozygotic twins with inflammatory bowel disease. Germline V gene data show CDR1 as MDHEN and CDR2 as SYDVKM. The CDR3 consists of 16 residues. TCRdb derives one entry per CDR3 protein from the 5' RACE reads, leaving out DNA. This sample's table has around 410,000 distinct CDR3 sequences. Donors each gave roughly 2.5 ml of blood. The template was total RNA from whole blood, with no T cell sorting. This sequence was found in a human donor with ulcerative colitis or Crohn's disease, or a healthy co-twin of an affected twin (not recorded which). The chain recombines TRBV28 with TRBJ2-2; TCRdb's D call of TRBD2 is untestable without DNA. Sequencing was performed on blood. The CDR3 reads CASSLSRGDRTGELFF.